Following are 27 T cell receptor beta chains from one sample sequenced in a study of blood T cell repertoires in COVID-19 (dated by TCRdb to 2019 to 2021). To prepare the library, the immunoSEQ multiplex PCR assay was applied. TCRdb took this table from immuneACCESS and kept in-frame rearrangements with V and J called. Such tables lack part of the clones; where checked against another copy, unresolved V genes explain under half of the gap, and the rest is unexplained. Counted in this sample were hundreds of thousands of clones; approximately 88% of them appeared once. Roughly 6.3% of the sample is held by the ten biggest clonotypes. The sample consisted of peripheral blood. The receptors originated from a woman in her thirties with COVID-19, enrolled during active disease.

CDR3 DNA sequence: TGTGCCAGTAGTATCGGGCAGGGAAGGTGGAATGAGCAGTTCTTC. It specifies CASSIGQGRWNEQFF. The chain has TRBV19 and TRBJ2-1, with D perhaps matching TRBD1 (5 bases). The CDR3 is made up of 15 amino acids. Germline V gene data show CDR1 as LNHDA and CDR2 as SQIVND (reference sequence). The V and J ends lost 3 bases and 7 bases respectively, with 16 bases between them.

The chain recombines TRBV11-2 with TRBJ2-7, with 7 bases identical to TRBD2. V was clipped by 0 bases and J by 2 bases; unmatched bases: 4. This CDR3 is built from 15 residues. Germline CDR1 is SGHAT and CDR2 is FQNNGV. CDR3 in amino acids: CASSLDASGTYEQYV. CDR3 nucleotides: TGTGCCAGCAGCTTAGATGCCAGCGGGACCTACGAGCAGTACGTC.

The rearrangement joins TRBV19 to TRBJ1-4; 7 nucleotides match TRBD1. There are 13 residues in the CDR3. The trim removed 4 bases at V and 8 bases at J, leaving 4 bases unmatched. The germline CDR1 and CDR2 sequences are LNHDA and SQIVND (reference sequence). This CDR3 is CASSTTGEEKLFF. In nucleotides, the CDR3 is TGTGCCAGTAGTACTACAGGGGAAGAAAAACTGTTTTTT.

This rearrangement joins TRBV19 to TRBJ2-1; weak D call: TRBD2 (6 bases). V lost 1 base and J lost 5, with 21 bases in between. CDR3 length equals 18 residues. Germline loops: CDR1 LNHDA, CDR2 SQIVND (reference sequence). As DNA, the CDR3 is TGTGCCAGTAGTATAGGTTGGGTTGTCAGGAGGGACGACAATGAGCAGTTCTTC. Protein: CASSIGWVVRRDDNEQFF.

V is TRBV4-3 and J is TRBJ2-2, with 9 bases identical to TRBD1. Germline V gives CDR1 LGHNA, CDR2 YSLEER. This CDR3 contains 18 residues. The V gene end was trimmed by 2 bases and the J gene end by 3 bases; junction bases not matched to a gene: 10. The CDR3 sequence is CASSQPRDRVSDTGELFF. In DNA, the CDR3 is TGCGCCAGCAGCCAACCCCGGGACAGGGTTTCAGACACCGGGGAGCTGTTTTTT.

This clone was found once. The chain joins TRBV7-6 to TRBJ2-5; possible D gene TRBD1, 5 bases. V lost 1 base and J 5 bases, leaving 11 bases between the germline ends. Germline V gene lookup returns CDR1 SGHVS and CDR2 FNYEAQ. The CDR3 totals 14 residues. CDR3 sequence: CASSLEGSGETQYF. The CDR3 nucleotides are TGTGCCAGCAGCTTAGAGGGGTCTGGGGAGACCCAGTACTTC. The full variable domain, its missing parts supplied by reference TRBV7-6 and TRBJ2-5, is GAGVSQSPRYKVTKRGQDVALRCDPISGHVSLYWYRQALGQGPEFLTYFNYEAQQDKSGLPNDRFSAERPEGSISTLTIQRTEQRDSAMYRCASSLEGSGETQYFGPGTRLLVL.

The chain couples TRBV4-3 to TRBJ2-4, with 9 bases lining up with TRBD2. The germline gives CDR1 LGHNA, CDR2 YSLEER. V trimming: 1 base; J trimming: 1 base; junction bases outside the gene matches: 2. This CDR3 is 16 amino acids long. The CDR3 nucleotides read TGCGCCAGCAGCCAAGGACTAGCGGACGCCAAAAACATTCAGTACTTC. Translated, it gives CASSQGLADAKNIQYF.

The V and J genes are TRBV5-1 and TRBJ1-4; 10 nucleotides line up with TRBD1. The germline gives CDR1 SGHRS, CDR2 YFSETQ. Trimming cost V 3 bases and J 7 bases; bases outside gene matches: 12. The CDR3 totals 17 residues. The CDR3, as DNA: TGCGCCAGCAGCTCTGGACAGGGGGTTGATATCAGTGAAAAACTGTTTTTT. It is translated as CASSSGQGVDISEKLFF. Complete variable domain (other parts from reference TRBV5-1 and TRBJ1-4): KAGVTQTPRYLIKTRGQQVTLSCSPISGHRSVSWYQQTPGQGLQFLFEYFSETQRNKGNFPGRFSGRQFSNSRSEMNVSTLELGDSALYLCASSSGQGVDISEKLFFGSGTQLSVL.

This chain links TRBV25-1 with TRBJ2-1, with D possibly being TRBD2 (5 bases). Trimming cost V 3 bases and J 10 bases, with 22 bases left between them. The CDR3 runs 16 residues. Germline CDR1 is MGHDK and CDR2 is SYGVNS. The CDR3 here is CASSDGREGPASEQFF. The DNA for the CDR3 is TGTGCCAGCAGTGATGGGCGCGAGGGTCCTGCTTCGGAGCAGTTCTTC.

CDR3 in amino acids: CASSLGFSNTEAFF. DNA for the CDR3: TGTGCCAGCAGTCTCGGGTTCTCGAACACTGAAGCTTTCTTT. The genes are TRBV28 and TRBJ1-1; D is uncertain. V was cut by 5 bases and J by 1 base, with 11 bases left in between. This CDR3 has 14 residues. Germline V gives CDR1 MDHEN, CDR2 SYDVKM.

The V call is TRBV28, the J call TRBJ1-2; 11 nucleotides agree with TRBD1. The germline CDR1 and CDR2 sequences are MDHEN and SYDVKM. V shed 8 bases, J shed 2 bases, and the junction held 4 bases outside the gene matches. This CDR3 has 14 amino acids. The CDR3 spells CASVRTGGNYGYTF. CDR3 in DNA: TGTGCCAGCGTTAGGACAGGGGGCAACTATGGCTACACCTTC.

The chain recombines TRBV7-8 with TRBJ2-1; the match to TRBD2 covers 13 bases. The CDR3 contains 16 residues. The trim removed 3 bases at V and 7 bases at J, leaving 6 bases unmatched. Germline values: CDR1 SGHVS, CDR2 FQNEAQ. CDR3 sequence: CASSLELAGGPNEQFF. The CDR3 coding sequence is TGTGCCAGCAGCTTGGAACTAGCGGGGGGGCCTAATGAGCAGTTCTTC.

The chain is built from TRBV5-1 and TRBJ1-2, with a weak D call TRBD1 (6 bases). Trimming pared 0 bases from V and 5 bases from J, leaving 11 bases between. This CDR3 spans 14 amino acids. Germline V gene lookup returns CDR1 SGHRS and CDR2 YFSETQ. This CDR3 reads CASSLGSGDYGYTF. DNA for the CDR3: TGCGCCAGCAGCTTGGGGTCAGGGGATTATGGCTACACCTTC. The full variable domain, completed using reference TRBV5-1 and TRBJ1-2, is KAGVTQTPRYLIKTRGQQVTLSCSPISGHRSVSWYQQTPGQGLQFLFEYFSETQRNKGNFPGRFSGRQFSNSRSEMNVSTLELGDSALYLCASSLGSGDYGYTFGSGTRLTVV.

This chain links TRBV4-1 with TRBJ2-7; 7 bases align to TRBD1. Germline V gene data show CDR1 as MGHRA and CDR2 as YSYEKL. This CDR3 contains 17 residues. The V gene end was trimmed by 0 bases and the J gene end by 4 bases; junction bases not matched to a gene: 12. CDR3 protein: CASSQDVWDSHAYEQYV. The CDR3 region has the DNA TGCGCCAGCAGCCAAGATGTTTGGGACAGCCACGCATACGAGCAGTACGTC.

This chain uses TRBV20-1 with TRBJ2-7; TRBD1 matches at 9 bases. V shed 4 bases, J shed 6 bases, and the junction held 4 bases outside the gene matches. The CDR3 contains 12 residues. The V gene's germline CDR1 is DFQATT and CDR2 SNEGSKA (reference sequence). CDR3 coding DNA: TGCAGTGCTAATGACAGGGGGAGCGAGCAGTACTTC. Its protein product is CSANDRGSEQYF.

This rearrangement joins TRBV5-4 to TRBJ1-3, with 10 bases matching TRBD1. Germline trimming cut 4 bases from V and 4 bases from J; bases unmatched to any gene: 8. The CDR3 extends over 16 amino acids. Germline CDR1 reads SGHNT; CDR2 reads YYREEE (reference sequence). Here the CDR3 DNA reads TGTGCCAGCAGCCTACAGACAGGGGGCGTAGGAAACACCATATATTTT. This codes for CASSLQTGGVGNTIYF.

The CDR3 sequence is CASSQRRGSNQPQHF. DNA for the CDR3: TGTGCCAGCAGCCAGCGCCGAGGTAGCAATCAGCCCCAGCATTTT. This rearrangement joins TRBV6-5 to TRBJ1-5, with unresolved D. This CDR3 spans 15 amino acids. Trimming cost V 6 bases and J 0 bases, with 12 bases left between them. Germline loops: CDR1 MNHEY, CDR2 SVGAGI.

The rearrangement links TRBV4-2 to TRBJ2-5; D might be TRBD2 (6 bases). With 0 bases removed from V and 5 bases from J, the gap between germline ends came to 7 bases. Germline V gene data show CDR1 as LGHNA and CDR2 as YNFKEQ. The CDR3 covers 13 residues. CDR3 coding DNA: TGTGCCAGCAGCCAAGAACGGGGGGAGACCCAGTACTTC. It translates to CASSQERGETQYF.

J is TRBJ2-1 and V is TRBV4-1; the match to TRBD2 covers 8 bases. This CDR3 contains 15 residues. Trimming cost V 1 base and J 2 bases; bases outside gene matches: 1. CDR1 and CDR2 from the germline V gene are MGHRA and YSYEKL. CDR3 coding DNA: TGCGCCAGCAGCCAAGCGGGGGGGCCCTACAATGAGCAGTTCTTC. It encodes CASSQAGGPYNEQFF.

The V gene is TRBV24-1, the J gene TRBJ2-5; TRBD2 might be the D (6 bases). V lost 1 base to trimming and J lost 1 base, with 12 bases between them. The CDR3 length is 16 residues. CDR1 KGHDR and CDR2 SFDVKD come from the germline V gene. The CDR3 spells CATSDFRVGGQETQYF. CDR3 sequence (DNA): TGTGCCACCAGTGATTTTAGGGTGGGGGGCCAAGAGACCCAGTACTTC.

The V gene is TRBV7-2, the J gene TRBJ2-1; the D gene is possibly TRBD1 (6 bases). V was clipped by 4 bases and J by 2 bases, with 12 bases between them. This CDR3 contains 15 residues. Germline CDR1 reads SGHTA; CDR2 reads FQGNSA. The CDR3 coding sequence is TGTGCCAGCAGCTCACGATGGACAGCCTACAATGAGCAGTTCTTC. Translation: CASSSRWTAYNEQFF. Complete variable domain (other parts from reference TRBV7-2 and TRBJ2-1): GAGVSQSPSNKVTEKGKDVELRCDPISGHTALYWYRQSLGQGLEFLIYFQGNSAPDKSGLPSDRFSAERTGGSVSTLTIQRTQQEDSAVYLCASSSRWTAYNEQFFGPGTRLTVL.

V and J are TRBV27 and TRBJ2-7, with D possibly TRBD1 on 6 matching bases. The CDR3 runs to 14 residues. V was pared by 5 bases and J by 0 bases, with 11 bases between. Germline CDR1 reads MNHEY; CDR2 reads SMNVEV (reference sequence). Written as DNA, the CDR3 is TGTGCCAGCAGTCTCACAGGGAACTCCTACGAGCAGTACTTC. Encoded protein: CASSLTGNSYEQYF.

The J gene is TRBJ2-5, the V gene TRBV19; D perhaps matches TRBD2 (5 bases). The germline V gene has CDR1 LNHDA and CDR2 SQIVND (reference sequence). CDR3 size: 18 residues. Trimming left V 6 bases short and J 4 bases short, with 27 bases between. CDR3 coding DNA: TGTGCCAGTAGCATAAAAACCGGGGTCATTGGGAGCCGAGAGACCCAGTACTTC. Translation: CASSIKTGVIGSRETQYF.

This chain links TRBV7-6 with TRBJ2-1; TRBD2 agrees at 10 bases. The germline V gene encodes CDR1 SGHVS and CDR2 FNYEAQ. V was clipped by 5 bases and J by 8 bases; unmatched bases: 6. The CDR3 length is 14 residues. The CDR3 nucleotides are TGTGCCAGCAGCCAGAGCGGGGGGGCCGATGAGCAGTTCTTC. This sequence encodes CASSQSGGADEQFF.

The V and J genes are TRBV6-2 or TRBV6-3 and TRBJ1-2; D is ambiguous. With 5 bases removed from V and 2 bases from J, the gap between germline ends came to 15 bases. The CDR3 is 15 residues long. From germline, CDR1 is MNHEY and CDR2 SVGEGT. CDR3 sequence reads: CASSPRQNRNYGYTF. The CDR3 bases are TGTGCCAGCAGTCCAAGACAAAACCGAAACTATGGCTACACCTTC.

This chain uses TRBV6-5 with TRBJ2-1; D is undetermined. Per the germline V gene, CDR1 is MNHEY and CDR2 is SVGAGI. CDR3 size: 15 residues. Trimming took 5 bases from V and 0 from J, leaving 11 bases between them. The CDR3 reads CASSLSPSSYNEQFF. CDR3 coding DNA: TGTGCCAGCAGTCTCTCTCCTTCCTCCTACAATGAGCAGTTCTTC.

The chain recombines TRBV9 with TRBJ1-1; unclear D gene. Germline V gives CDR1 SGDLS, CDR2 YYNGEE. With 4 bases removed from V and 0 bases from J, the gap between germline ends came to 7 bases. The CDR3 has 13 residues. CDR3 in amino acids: CASSPGVNTEAFF. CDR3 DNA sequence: TGTGCCAGCAGCCCCGGAGTGAACACTGAAGCTTTCTTT.